This TCR beta chain was recovered during a study of T cell repertoires in cytomegalovirus infection. About the research overall: HLA-B-restricted CMV epitopes that are well studied were used alongside recently identified HLA-C-restricted ones. In public TCR beta signatures, there were indications of both CMV infection and matching HLA type. General study points: Dominant in the ex vivo response were TCR beta clonotypes restricted by HLA-C and specific for CMV.

The J segment lost 6 bases and the V segment lost 4 bases, leaving 6 bases of the junction unmatched. The CDR3 contains 14 residues. In germline, CDR1 is SEHNR, CDR2 FQNEAQ (reference sequence). TCRdb analysed the reads with MiXCR anew, one entry per CDR3 protein. There are 450,000 to 600,000 distinct CDR3 sequences in the sample; under 45% occur only once, and around 44% lies in the top ten. On this clonotype: No antigen is known for it.

This chain uses TRBV7-9 with TRBJ2-7; 10 bases fit TRBD1. This sequence was found in a human donor in good health (CMV status not recorded). Some clones in this sample may be carry-over from other donors' samples. The sample here was cultured PBMCs, taken from culture after CMV antigen stimulation. The DNA of the CDR3 is TGTGCCAGCAGCTCCCAGACAGGGGGCGTCGAGCAGTACTTC. It codes for CASSSQTGGVEQYF. The variable domain in full, completed from reference TRBV7-9 and TRBJ2-7, reads DTGVSQNPRHKITKRGQNVTFRCDPISEHNRLYWYRQTLGQGPEFLTYFQNEAQLEKSRLLSDRFSAERPKGSFSTLEIQRTEQGDSAMYLCASSSQTGGVEQYFGPGTRLTVT.